A single sample is the source of the 23 T cell receptor beta chains below, sequenced in a study of cytomegalovirus exposure and HLA in healthy donors. Use of 60 Vbeta and 13 Jbeta primers characterized the PCR. TCRdb's copy holds only in-frame clones and misses some; the assay was immunoSEQ multiplex PCR. The table includes some 250,000 clones, about 80% detected once. Sequences were obtained from PBMCs. These receptor sequences come from a woman aged 55-70 years in good health and CMV-seropositive.

V and J are TRBV4-1 and TRBJ2-1; 7 nucleotides line up with TRBD2. CDR3 length: 18 residues. V shed 1 base and J 1 base; nucleotides not matched to a gene: 10. In germline, CDR1 is MGHRA, CDR2 YSYEKL. CDR3 nucleotides: TGCGCCAGCAGCCAAGTCGGGCTGCGGGAGCGGTCCTACAATGAGCAGTTCTTC. It codes for CASSQVGLRERSYNEQFF.

The chain links TRBV4-2 to TRBJ1-2; D gene uncertain. Trimming took 1 base from V and 2 from J, leaving 11 bases between them. This CDR3 has 15 residues. Germline loops: CDR1 LGHNA, CDR2 YNFKEQ. The CDR3 DNA sequence: TGTGCCAGCAGCCAAGGGGAGTCGGGGAACTATGGCTACACCTTC. Translated: CASSQGESGNYGYTF.

This clone turned up a few times. This chain joins TRBV2 and TRBJ2-2; 10 bases align to TRBD1. Trimming at V came to 8 bases and at J to 7 bases, leaving 10 bases not matched to a gene. This CDR3 is built from 15 residues. Germline CDR1 reads SNHLY; CDR2 reads FYNNEI. CDR3 sequence (DNA): TGTGCCAGCTTTACGGGACAGGGGTTCGGCGGGGAGCTGTTTTTT. As protein: CASFTGQGFGGELFF.

V usage is TRBV28 and J usage is TRBJ2-7, with 7 bases matching TRBD1. V lost 5 bases, J lost 1 base, and 5 bases stayed unmatched. CDR1 is MDHEN, CDR2 SYDVKM, per germline. This CDR3 is 14 amino acids long. CDR3 nucleotide sequence: TGTGCCAGCAGTGCCGGGACAGCGTCCTACGAGCAGTACTTC. This encodes CASSAGTASYEQYF.

The V gene is TRBV30, the J gene TRBJ2-1; TRBD2 might be the D (5 bases). Trimming took off 1 base at V and 7 bases at J, with 17 bases between the two ends. Germline V CDR1 and CDR2: GTSNPN, SVGIG (reference sequence). CDR3 size: 15 residues. The CDR3 spells CAWSARTPRRNEQFF. In DNA form, the CDR3 reads TGTGCCTGGAGTGCAAGGACTCCTCGGAGAAATGAGCAGTTCTTC. Variable domain in full (rest from reference TRBV30 and TRBJ2-1): SQTIHQWPATLVQPVGSPLSLECTVEGTSNPNLYWYRQAAGRGLQLLFYSVGIGQISSEVPQNLSASRPQDRQFILSSKKLLLSDSGFYLCAWSARTPRRNEQFFGPGTRLTVL.

This chain connects TRBV2 to TRBJ1-5; 7 bases are a match to TRBD1. Germline V gene data show CDR1 as SNHLY and CDR2 as FYNNEI. The CDR3 runs 14 residues. J lost 7 bases, V lost 7 bases, and 10 bases had no gene match. As DNA, the CDR3 is TGTGCCAGCAAAGGGCAAGGGGGCCTACAGCCCCAGCATTTT. Amino acid sequence: CASKGQGGLQPQHF.

This clone was seen a few times. The chain combines TRBV6-5 with TRBJ2-5; tentative D call: TRBD1 (6 bases). This CDR3 comprises 13 residues. The V end was cut by 6 bases, the J end by 1 base, with 9 bases between. Germline V gene lookup returns CDR1 MNHEY and CDR2 SVGAGI. The CDR3 nucleotides are TGTGCCAGCAGCCGGGACACCCAAGAGACCCAGTACTTC. This gives the protein CASSRDTQETQYF.

J is TRBJ2-7 and V is TRBV5-1, with TRBD2 identical over 11 bases. The CDR3 contains 15 residues. The trim removed 4 bases at V and 3 bases at J, leaving 6 bases unmatched. Germline values: CDR1 SGHRS, CDR2 YFSETQ. CDR3 DNA sequence: TGCGCCAGCAGCCTAGGGGGGACTAGCGGCTACGAGCAGTACTTC. It codes for CASSLGGTSGYEQYF. The full variable domain, with the rest looked up from reference TRBV5-1 and TRBJ2-7, is KAGVTQTPRYLIKTRGQQVTLSCSPISGHRSVSWYQQTPGQGLQFLFEYFSETQRNKGNFPGRFSGRQFSNSRSEMNVSTLELGDSALYLCASSLGGTSGYEQYFGPGTRLTVT.

The V and J genes are TRBV6-6 and TRBJ1-1; perhaps TRBD1 as D (6 bases). This CDR3 comprises 16 residues. Germline-derived CDR1 and CDR2 are MNHNY and SVGAGI (reference sequence). The V and J ends lost 3 bases and 1 base respectively, with 15 bases between them. The CDR3 nucleotides are TGTGCCAGCAGTTATACAGGGAGCCGGGGGAACACTGAAGCTTTCTTT. Its translation: CASSYTGSRGNTEAFF.

V is TRBV28 and J is TRBJ2-7, with 9 nucleotides matching TRBD2. With 10 bases clipped from V and 0 bases from J, the junction kept 13 bases outside the gene matches. Germline V CDR1 and CDR2: MDHEN, SYDVKM. The CDR3 totals 16 residues. This CDR3 reads CATERAGGQSSYEQYF. The CDR3 DNA follows: TGTGCCACCGAACGCGCGGGGGGGCAGAGCTCCTACGAGCAGTACTTC.

This clone showed up just a few times. V is TRBV29-1 and J is TRBJ1-1; 7 bases align to TRBD1. The length of the CDR3 is 12 residues. Germline lookup yields CDR1 SQVTM and CDR2 ANQGSEA. Unmatched junction bases numbered 9, after V lost 6 bases and J lost 8 bases. Here the CDR3 DNA reads TGCAGCGTGACTCTGACAGGGCAGGAAGCTTTCTTT. Its protein is CSVTLTGQEAFF.

The chain uses TRBV5-1 and TRBJ1-5; D not certain. The CDR3 has 15 residues. V was clipped by 0 bases and J by 3 bases, with 10 bases between them. Germline V CDR1 and CDR2: SGHRS, YFSETQ. The CDR3 spells CASSLGAGTNQPQHF. CDR3 in DNA: TGCGCCAGCAGCTTGGGGGCCGGTACCAATCAGCCCCAGCATTTT.

This chain connects TRBV28 to TRBJ1-4; no reliable D call. The germline CDR1 and CDR2 sequences are MDHEN and SYDVKM. V was pared by 3 bases and J by 8 bases, with 4 bases between. The CDR3 runs to 11 residues. In DNA form, the CDR3 reads TGTGCCAGCAGTTTCCGGGAAAAACTGTTTTTT. Protein sequence: CASSFREKLFF.

The rearrangement uses TRBV4-2 and TRBJ2-7; 13 nucleotides agree with TRBD2. The length of the CDR3 is 16 residues. The germline V gene has CDR1 LGHNA and CDR2 YNFKEQ. V trimming: 8 bases; J trimming: 7 bases; junction bases outside the gene matches: 14. In DNA, the CDR3 is TGTGCCAGCGCCGGACTAGCGGGGGAGCTCCACTCGGAGCAGTACTTC. Its translation is CASAGLAGELHSEQYF.

This chain connects TRBV27 to TRBJ2-7; TRBD2 aligns across 10 bases. CDR1 is MNHEY and CDR2 is SMNVEV in the germline V gene (reference sequence). The CDR3 has 15 amino acids. J lost 4 bases, V lost 3 bases, and 6 bases had no gene match. CDR3: CASSFSSGSNYEQYF. DNA of the CDR3: TGTGCCAGCAGTTTTTCTAGCGGGAGTAATTACGAGCAGTACTTC.

The chain couples TRBV2 to TRBJ2-3, with 8 bases aligning to TRBD1. This CDR3 region has 13 residues. Germline CDR1 is SNHLY and CDR2 is FYNNEI. V dropped 4 bases and J dropped 5; count of bases not matched to a gene: 2. CDR3 region: CASSGTGIDTQYF. The DNA for the CDR3 is TGTGCCAGCAGTGGGACAGGGATAGATACGCAGTATTTT.

The chain uses TRBV6-6 and TRBJ2-1; 11 bases line up with TRBD2. The CDR3 has 15 residues. V lost 3 bases and J lost 8; bases outside the gene matches: 6. Germline V gene sequence: CDR1 MNHNY, CDR2 SVGAGI (reference sequence). CDR3 in amino acids: CASSYLTSGSYEQFF. For the CDR3, the DNA is TGTGCCAGCAGTTATCTCACTAGCGGGAGTTATGAGCAGTTCTTC.

This clone has more than one count but fewer than ten. This chain links TRBV5-1 with TRBJ2-7; the match to TRBD2 covers 9 bases. The CDR3 length is 15 residues. V was pared by 3 bases and J by 6 bases, with 10 bases of the junction left unmatched. Germline CDR1 is SGHRS and CDR2 is YFSETQ. The CDR3 DNA sequence: TGCGCCAGCAGCTGGCGGACTAGCGACGAGGTCGAGCAGTACTTC. Its protein is CASSWRTSDEVEQYF.

This clone is a singleton in its sample. V and J are TRBV28 and TRBJ2-3; 10 bases fit TRBD2. The V gene end was trimmed by 4 bases and the J gene end by 4 bases; junction bases not matched to a gene: 8. The V gene's germline CDR1 is MDHEN and CDR2 SYDVKM. The CDR3 sequence is 16 residues long. As DNA, the CDR3 is TGTGCCAGCAGTTCTTATACTAGCGGGATTTCAGATACGCAGTATTTT. It is translated as CASSSYTSGISDTQYF. Based on the CDR3 plus reference TRBV28 and TRBJ2-3, the full variable domain is DVKVTQSSRYLVKRTGEKVFLECVQDMDHENMFWYRQDPGLGLRLIYFSYDVKMKEKGDIPEGYSVSREKKERFSLILESASTNQTSMYLCASSSYTSGISDTQYFGPGTRLTVL.

The V and J genes are TRBV7-9 and TRBJ1-4; 9 bases agree with TRBD1. Germline V gene lookup returns CDR1 SEHNR and CDR2 FQNEAQ (reference sequence). The CDR3 has 14 amino acids. The V segment lost 5 bases and the J segment 8 bases; nucleotides outside the gene matches: 6. This CDR3 reads CASSPGQGGEKLFF. For the CDR3, the DNA is TGTGCCAGCAGCCCGGGACAGGGTGGGGAAAAACTGTTTTTT.

The chain links TRBV2 to TRBJ2-5, with 8 nucleotides matching TRBD1. Germline CDR1 reads SNHLY; CDR2 reads FYNNEI. The CDR3 runs 13 residues. V lost 7 bases to trimming and J lost 4 bases; unmatched junction nucleotides: 5. The CDR3 loop is CASTQGVRETQYF. As DNA, the CDR3 is TGTGCCAGCACACAGGGGGTACGAGAGACCCAGTACTTC.

This rearrangement joins TRBV2 to TRBJ1-6; the match to TRBD1 covers 7 bases. Losses at the gene ends were 7 bases for V and 10 bases for J; bases not matched to a gene: 7. From germline, CDR1 is SNHLY and CDR2 FYNNEI. There are 13 residues in the CDR3. The CDR3 loop is CASKTGVGSPLHF. The DNA for the CDR3 is TGTGCCAGCAAAACAGGGGTCGGATCACCCCTCCACTTT.

The genes are TRBV13 and TRBJ2-7; TRBD1 matches at 7 bases. The germline CDR1 and CDR2 sequences are PRHDT and FYEKMQ (reference sequence). The CDR3 contains 18 residues. The V and J ends lost 0 bases and 1 base, in that order; junction bases with no gene match: 12. CDR3 in amino acids: CASSLGERGQDLSYEQYF. The CDR3 DNA is TGTGCCAGCAGCTTAGGAGAGCGCGGACAGGATCTTTCCTACGAGCAGTACTTC.